The 24 T cell receptor beta chains below come from one sample, sequenced in a study of T cell changes during pregnancy in multiple sclerosis. Libraries were prepared by immunoSEQ multiplex PCR; TCRdb keeps only in-frame clonotypes and omits some of them. The table records around 45,000 clones, roughly nine tenths of them present only once. Sequenced material: CD8+ T cells from peripheral blood mononuclear cells, taken in the second trimester of pregnancy. The receptors shown here come from a female donor with multiple sclerosis, enrolled in a pregnancy study.

The sample holds a few counts of this clone. The chain employs TRBV13 and TRBJ1-4, with D unclear. V was trimmed by 5 bases and J by 8 bases, leaving 6 bases between them. The CDR3 covers 11 residues. Germline CDR1 is PRHDT and CDR2 is FYEKMQ (reference sequence). CDR3 amino acids: CASSTGEKLFF. In DNA, the CDR3 is TGTGCCAGCAGCACCGGGGAAAAACTGTTTTTT.

J is TRBJ1-1 and V is TRBV5-6, with D maybe TRBD1 (6 bases). With 3 bases removed from V and 0 bases from J, the gap between germline ends came to 6 bases. The germline CDR1 and CDR2 sequences are SGHDT and YYEEEE. The CDR3 sequence is 13 residues long. CDR3 nucleotides: TGTGCCAGCAGCTCAGGGGTGAACACTGAAGCTTTCTTT. Protein sequence: CASSSGVNTEAFF.

In this sample, this clone is medium-sized. The chain joins TRBV7-3 to TRBJ2-1; 10 bases fit TRBD2. With 2 bases clipped from V and 7 bases from J, the junction kept 8 bases outside the gene matches. The CDR3 covers 16 residues. The germline V gene encodes CDR1 SGHTA and CDR2 FQGTGA. CDR3 coding DNA: TGTGCCAGCAGCTTAGTAGCTAGCGGGGGAATAAATGAGCAGTTCTTC. Amino acid sequence: CASSLVASGGINEQFF.

V gene TRBV18 combines with J gene TRBJ1-5, with 10 positions matching TRBD1. CDR3 length: 16 residues. Trimming cost V 3 bases and J 2 bases; bases outside gene matches: 4. CDR1 KGHSH and CDR2 LQKENI come from the germline V gene. The CDR3 DNA reads TGTGCCAGCTCACCGGGGACAGGGGTCGGCAATCAGCCCCAGCATTTT. Its translation is CASSPGTGVGNQPQHF.

The J gene is TRBJ1-5, the V gene TRBV2; D possibly corresponds to TRBD1 (6 bases). This CDR3 has 16 amino acids. Germline CDR1 and CDR2: SNHLY and FYNNEI. Trimming removed 6 bases from V and 0 bases from J, with 15 bases in between. CDR3 loop: CASRGDTSYSNQPQHF. Here the CDR3 DNA reads TGTGCCAGCAGGGGGGACACGAGTTATAGCAATCAGCCCCAGCATTTT. The full variable domain, in which reference TRBV2 and TRBJ1-5 provide the parts outside the CDR3, is EPEVTQTPSHQVTQMGQEVILRCVPISNHLYFYWYRQILGQKVEFLVSFYNNEISEKSEIFDDQFSVERPDGSNFTLKIRSTKLEDSAMYFCASRGDTSYSNQPQHFGDGTRLSIL.

This chain connects TRBV7-6 to TRBJ1-2, with 7 bases fitting TRBD1. The CDR3 is 14 amino acids. Germline CDR1 reads SGHVS; CDR2 reads FNYEAQ. V was pared by 5 bases and J by 3 bases, with 6 bases of the junction left unmatched. The CDR3, as DNA: TGTGCCAGCAGCCCTTCCGACAGGGACTATGGCTACACCTTC. It yields the protein CASSPSDRDYGYTF.

This sequence joins TRBV2 and TRBJ1-4; 10 bases fit TRBD1. CDR1 is SNHLY and CDR2 is FYNNEI in the germline V gene. The ends lost 1 base at V and 6 bases at J; junction bases unmatched: 5. CDR3 length: 16 amino acids. CDR3 DNA sequence: TGTGCCAGCAGTGAAGGAACGGACAGGGGGTATGAAAAACTGTTTTTT. Protein product: CASSEGTDRGYEKLFF.

V usage is TRBV13 and J usage is TRBJ2-1, with D perhaps matching TRBD2 (7 bases). This CDR3 comprises 17 residues. The germline V gene encodes CDR1 PRHDT and CDR2 FYEKMQ (reference sequence). V lost 5 bases, J lost 0 bases, and 17 bases lay in between. The CDR3 spells CASSPEGGASSYNEQFF. CDR3 bases: TGTGCCAGCAGCCCGGAAGGGGGGGCGAGCTCCTACAATGAGCAGTTCTTC.

The V and J genes are TRBV6-6 and TRBJ2-5; 13 bases agree with TRBD2. The CDR3 consists of 15 residues. With V trimmed by 6 bases and J by 1 base, 2 bases remained unmatched. From germline, CDR1 is MNHNY and CDR2 SVGAGI (reference sequence). CDR3 DNA sequence: TGTGCCAGCAGCTGGACTAGCGGGGGCCAAGAGACCCAGTACTTC. It translates to CASSWTSGGQETQYF.

This clone was seen more than once but under ten times. The gene calls are TRBV5-4 and TRBJ2-5; 10 positions match TRBD1. The V gene end was trimmed by 4 bases and the J gene end by 2 bases; junction bases not matched to a gene: 8. The V gene's germline CDR1 is SGHNT and CDR2 YYREEE (reference sequence). The CDR3 length is 16 residues. The CDR3 region is CASSQPDRGGQETQYF. CDR3 DNA sequence: TGTGCCAGCAGCCAACCGGACAGGGGGGGGCAAGAGACCCAGTACTTC.

The CDR3 bases are TGTGCCAGCAGCGCTGAGGGTCCGTCCTCTGGAAACACCATATATTTT. Amino acids: CASSAEGPSSGNTIYF. The chain couples TRBV5-5 to TRBJ1-3; unclear D gene. Trimming removed 4 bases at V and 0 bases at J, with 14 bases between. Germline loops: CDR1 SGHKS, CDR2 YYEKEE (reference sequence). The CDR3 is 16 amino acids.

The V and J genes are TRBV7-3 and TRBJ2-5; 7 bases map to TRBD1. CDR1 and CDR2 from the germline V gene are SGHTA and FQGTGA. The CDR3 is made up of 16 amino acids. Losses at the gene ends were 2 bases for V and 4 bases for J; bases not matched to a gene: 10. The CDR3 spells CASSLHLSDRRETQYF. The CDR3 DNA sequence: TGTGCCAGCAGCTTACATTTGTCGGACAGGCGAGAGACCCAGTACTTC.

This sequence joins TRBV19 and TRBJ2-7; 14 bases line up with TRBD2. Trimming cost V 3 bases and J 1 base; bases outside gene matches: 5. Germline CDR1 reads LNHDA; CDR2 reads SQIVND (reference sequence). The CDR3 consists of 17 residues. As DNA, the CDR3 is TGTGCCAGTAGTATCAAATGGACTAGCGGGGGGTCCTACGAGCAGTACTTC. It encodes CASSIKWTSGGSYEQYF.

This chain links TRBV6-1 with TRBJ2-3; TRBD1 is a possible D gene (6 bases). V lost 4 bases and J lost 6, with 14 bases in between. Germline V gene data show CDR1 as MNHNS and CDR2 as SASEGT. The CDR3 is 14 amino acids. The CDR3 DNA is TGTGCCAGCAGTGTGGGGCAGGGGTCGGATACGCAGTATTTT. Its protein product is CASSVGQGSDTQYF.

This clone is a singleton in its sample. J is TRBJ2-7 and V is TRBV13; weak D call: TRBD1 (5 bases). Trimming stripped 5 bases from V and 2 bases from J, with 13 bases between. The CDR3 is 14 residues long. Germline CDR1 PRHDT, CDR2 FYEKMQ (reference sequence). The CDR3 here is CASSGTGPAYEQYF. In DNA, the CDR3 is TGTGCCAGCAGCGGTACAGGTCCGGCCTACGAGCAGTACTTC. Filled out from reference TRBV13 and TRBJ2-7, the complete variable domain reads AAGVIQSPRHLIKEKRETATLKCYPIPRHDTVYWYQQGPGQDPQFLISFYEKMQSDKGSIPDRFSAQQFSDYHSELNMSSLELGDSALYFCASSGTGPAYEQYFGPGTRLTVT.

The V gene is TRBV6-1, the J gene TRBJ2-7; 7 bases match TRBD1. CDR3 length: 17 residues. The trim removed 2 bases at V and 0 bases at J, leaving 10 bases unmatched. Looked up from germline, CDR1 is MNHNS and CDR2 is SASEGT. Here the CDR3 reads CASSELPRTGLSYEQYF. CDR3 nucleotide sequence: TGTGCCAGCAGTGAACTACCAAGGACAGGCCTCTCCTACGAGCAGTACTTC.

The chain couples TRBV7-9 to TRBJ1-1; no clear D gene. CDR3 length: 14 amino acids. Germline loops: CDR1 SEHNR, CDR2 FQNEAQ (reference sequence). Trimming cost V 6 bases and J 2 bases, with 13 bases left between them. In nucleotides, the CDR3 is TGTGCCAGCAGGCCCGGTGGAGGCAACACTGAAGCTTTCTTT. This sequence encodes CASRPGGGNTEAFF.

The chain is built from TRBV2 and TRBJ2-2, with 9 bases lining up with TRBD2. CDR1 and CDR2 from the germline V gene are SNHLY and FYNNEI. The CDR3 consists of 21 residues. V lost 4 bases to trimming and J lost 1 base; unmatched junction nucleotides: 19. The chain's CDR3 is CASSGPRGAGGPKVNTGELFF. The CDR3 DNA reads as TGTGCCAGCAGTGGGCCCCGGGGTGCGGGGGGGCCTAAAGTGAACACCGGGGAGCTGTTTTTT.

The sample holds one count of this clone. V and J are TRBV6-4 and TRBJ1-2; tentative D call: TRBD1 (5 bases). This CDR3 contains 12 residues. Germline assignment: CDR1 MRHNA and CDR2 SNTAGT. CDR3 nucleotide sequence: TGTGCGACCAGGGCGGGAAACTATGGCTACACCTTC. It yields the protein CATRAGNYGYTF.

V gene TRBV19 combines with J gene TRBJ1-5; D possibly corresponds to TRBD1 (5 bases). This CDR3 is built from 14 residues. The germline V gene encodes CDR1 LNHDA and CDR2 SQIVND (reference sequence). V was clipped by 10 bases and J by 0 bases, with 13 bases between them. CDR3 amino acids: CAISTGDSNQPQHF. The CDR3 region has the DNA TGTGCCATATCGACGGGGGATAGCAATCAGCCCCAGCATTTT.

The V call is TRBV15, the J call TRBJ2-7, with 10 bases fitting TRBD2. This CDR3 has 14 amino acids. Germline CDR1 and CDR2: LNHNV and YYDKDF (reference sequence). V trimming: 0 bases; J trimming: 7 bases; junction bases outside the gene matches: 3. DNA for the CDR3: TGTGCCACCAGCAGAGATGCTAGCGGGGGAGAGCAGTACTTC. Its protein product is CATSRDASGGEQYF. Full variable domain (missing parts from reference TRBV15 and TRBJ2-7): DAMVIQNPRYQVTQFGKPVTLSCSQTLNHNVMYWYQQKSSQAPKLLFHYYDKDFNNEADTPDNFQSRRPNTSFCFLDIRSPGLGDTAMYLCATSRDASGGEQYFGPGTRLTVT.

The chain employs TRBV6-5 and TRBJ1-1; TRBD1 aligns across 11 bases. This CDR3 is 14 amino acids long. J was trimmed by 4 bases and V by 6 bases; bases with no gene match: 4. CDR1 is MNHEY, CDR2 SVGAGI, per germline. The DNA of the CDR3 is TGTGCCAGCAGACCCGGGACAGGGGGCACTGAAGCTTTCTTT. Protein: CASRPGTGGTEAFF.

The J gene is TRBJ1-4, the V gene TRBV11-2; 8 bases are a match to TRBD1. V lost 4 bases to trimming and J lost 5 bases; unmatched junction nucleotides: 6. The CDR3 runs 15 residues. Germline CDR1 and CDR2: SGHAT and FQNNGV. CDR3 nucleotide sequence: TGTGCCAGCAGCTCTCGGACAGGGCAAAATGAAAAACTGTTTTTT. Protein sequence: CASSSRTGQNEKLFF. Full variable domain (missing parts from reference TRBV11-2 and TRBJ1-4): EAGVAQSPRYKIIEKRQSVAFWCNPISGHATLYWYQQILGQGPKLLIQFQNNGVVDDSQLPKDRFSAERLKGVDSTLKIQPAKLEDSAVYLCASSSRTGQNEKLFFGSGTQLSVL.

The chain has TRBV13 and TRBJ1-1, with 9 bases lining up with TRBD1. J lost 0 bases, V lost 3 bases, and 8 bases had no gene match. CDR3 length: 17 residues. Germline V gene data show CDR1 as PRHDT and CDR2 as FYEKMQ (reference sequence). This CDR3 is CASSLAGTGIVNTEAFF. The CDR3 nucleotides read TGTGCCAGCAGCTTGGCCGGGACAGGGATTGTGAACACTGAAGCTTTCTTT.